Sequencing of this T cell receptor (beta chain) was carried out in a study of blood T cell repertoires in COVID-19. Study information: Samples taken during acute and convalescent COVID-19 were collected in the United States, Italy and Spain. The cDNA or gDNA used as material had been derived from T cells, B-cell-depleted T cells, or PBMCs.

V lost 6 bases and J lost 8; bases outside the gene matches: 8. The germline V gene has CDR1 SGDLS and CDR2 YYNGEE. The CDR3 totals 14 residues. Here immunoSEQ multiplex PCR was the method, and the copy in TCRdb shows in-frame clones only, minus some. This table has about 98,000 clones, more than 60% appearing once. This chain joins TRBV9 and TRBJ1-4; TRBD1 agrees at 9 bases. The clonotype was recovered from a man between 65 and 85 years old with acute or convalescent COVID-19. The sample was peripheral blood. CDR3 in DNA: TGTGCCAGCAACCCGGGACAGGGAGGGGAAAAACTGTTTTTT. Its protein product is CASNPGQGGEKLFF.